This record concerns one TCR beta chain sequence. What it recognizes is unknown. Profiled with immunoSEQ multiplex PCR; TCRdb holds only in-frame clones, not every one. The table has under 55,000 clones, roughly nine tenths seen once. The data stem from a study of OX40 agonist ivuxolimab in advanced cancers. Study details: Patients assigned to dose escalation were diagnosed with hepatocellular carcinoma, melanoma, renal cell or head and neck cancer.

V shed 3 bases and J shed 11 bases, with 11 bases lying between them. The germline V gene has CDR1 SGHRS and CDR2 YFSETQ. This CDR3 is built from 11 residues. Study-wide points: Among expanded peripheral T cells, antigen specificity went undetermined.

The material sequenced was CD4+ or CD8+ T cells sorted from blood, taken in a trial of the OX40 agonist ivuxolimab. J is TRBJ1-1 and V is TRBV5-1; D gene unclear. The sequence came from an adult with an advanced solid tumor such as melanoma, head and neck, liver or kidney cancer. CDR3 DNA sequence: TGCGCCAGCAGCTCGGGCTATGAGGCTTTCTTT. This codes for CASSSGYEAFF.